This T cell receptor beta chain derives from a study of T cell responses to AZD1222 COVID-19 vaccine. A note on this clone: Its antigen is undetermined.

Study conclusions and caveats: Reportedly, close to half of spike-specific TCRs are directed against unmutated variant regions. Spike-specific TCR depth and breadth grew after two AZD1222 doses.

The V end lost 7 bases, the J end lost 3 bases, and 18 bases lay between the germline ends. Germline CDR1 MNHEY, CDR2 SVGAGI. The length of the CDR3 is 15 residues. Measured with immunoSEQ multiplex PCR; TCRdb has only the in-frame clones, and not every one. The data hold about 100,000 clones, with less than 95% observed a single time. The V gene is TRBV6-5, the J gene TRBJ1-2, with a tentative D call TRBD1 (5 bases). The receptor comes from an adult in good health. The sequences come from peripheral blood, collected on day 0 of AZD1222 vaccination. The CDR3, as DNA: TGTGCCAGCACCCGTTCAGGGCAAGTTGACTATGGCTACACCTTC. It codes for CASTRSGQVDYGYTF.